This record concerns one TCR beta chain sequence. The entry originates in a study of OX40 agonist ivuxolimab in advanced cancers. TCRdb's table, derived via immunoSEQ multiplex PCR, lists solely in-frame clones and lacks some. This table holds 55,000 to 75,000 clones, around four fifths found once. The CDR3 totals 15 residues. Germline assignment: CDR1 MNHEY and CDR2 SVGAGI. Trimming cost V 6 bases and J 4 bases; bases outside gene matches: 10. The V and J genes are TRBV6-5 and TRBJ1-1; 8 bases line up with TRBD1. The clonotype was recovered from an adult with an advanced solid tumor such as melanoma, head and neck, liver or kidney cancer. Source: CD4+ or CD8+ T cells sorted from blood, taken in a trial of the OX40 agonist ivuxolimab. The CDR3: CASSLNQGAGTEAFF. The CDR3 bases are TGTGCCAGCAGCCTAAACCAGGGGGCGGGCACTGAAGCTTTCTTT.